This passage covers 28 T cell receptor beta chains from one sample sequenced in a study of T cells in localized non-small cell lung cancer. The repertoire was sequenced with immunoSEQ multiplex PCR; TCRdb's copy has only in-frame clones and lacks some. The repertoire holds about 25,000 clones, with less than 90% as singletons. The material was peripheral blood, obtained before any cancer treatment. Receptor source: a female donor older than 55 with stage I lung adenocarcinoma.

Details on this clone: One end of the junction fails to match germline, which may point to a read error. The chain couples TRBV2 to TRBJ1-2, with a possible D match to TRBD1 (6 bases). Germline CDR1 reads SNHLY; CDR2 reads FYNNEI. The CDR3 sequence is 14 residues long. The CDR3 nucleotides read TGTGCCAGCAGGGAAGGGGGGATTAGGTATGGCTACACCTTC. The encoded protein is CASREGGIRYGYTF. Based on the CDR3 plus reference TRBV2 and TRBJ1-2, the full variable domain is EPEVTQTPSHQVTQMGQEVILRCVPISNHLYFYWYRQILGQKVEFLVSFYNNEISEKSEIFDDQFSVERPDGSNFTLKIRSTKLEDSAMYFCASREGGIRYGYTFGSGTRLTVV.

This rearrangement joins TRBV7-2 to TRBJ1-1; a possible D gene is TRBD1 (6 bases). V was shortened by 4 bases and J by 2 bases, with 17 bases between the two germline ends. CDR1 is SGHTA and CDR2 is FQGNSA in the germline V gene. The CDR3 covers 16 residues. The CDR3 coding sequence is TGTGCCAGCAGCTCAAACCGGGACACGGGAAACACTGAAGCTTTCTTT. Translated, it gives CASSSNRDTGNTEAFF. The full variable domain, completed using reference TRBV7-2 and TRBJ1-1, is GAGVSQSPSNKVTEKGKDVELRCDPISGHTALYWYRQSLGQGLEFLIYFQGNSAPDKSGLPSDRFSAERTGGSVSTLTIQRTQQEDSAVYLCASSSNRDTGNTEAFFGQGTRLTVV.

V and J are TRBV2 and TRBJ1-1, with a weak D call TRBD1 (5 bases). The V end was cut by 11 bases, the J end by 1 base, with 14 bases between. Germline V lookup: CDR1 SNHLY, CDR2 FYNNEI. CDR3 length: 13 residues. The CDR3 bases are TGTGCCGAAGCGGGGCAGGGGAACACTGAAGCTTTCTTT. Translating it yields CAEAGQGNTEAFF.

CDR3: CASSLQGGGQETQYF. The CDR3 bases are TGCGCCAGCAGCTTGCAAGGGGGGGGCCAAGAGACCCAGTACTTC. V is TRBV5-1 and J is TRBJ2-5; D might be TRBD2 (7 bases). CDR3 length equals 15 residues. V lost 1 base, J lost 1 base, and 11 bases lay in between. The germline V gene encodes CDR1 SGHRS and CDR2 YFSETQ.

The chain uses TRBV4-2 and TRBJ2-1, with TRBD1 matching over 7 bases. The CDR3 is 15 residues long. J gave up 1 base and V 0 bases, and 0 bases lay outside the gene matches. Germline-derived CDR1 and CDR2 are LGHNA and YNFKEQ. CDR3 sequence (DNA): TGTGCCAGCAGCCAAGAGGGACAGTCCTACAATGAGCAGTTCTTC. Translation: CASSQEGQSYNEQFF.

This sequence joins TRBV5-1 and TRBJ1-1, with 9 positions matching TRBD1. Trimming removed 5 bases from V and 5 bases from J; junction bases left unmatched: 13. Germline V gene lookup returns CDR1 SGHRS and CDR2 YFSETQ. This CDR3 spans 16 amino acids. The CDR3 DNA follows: TGCGCCAGCAGAATAGACCCGGGACAGGGAAGGACTGAAGCTTTCTTT. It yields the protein CASRIDPGQGRTEAFF.

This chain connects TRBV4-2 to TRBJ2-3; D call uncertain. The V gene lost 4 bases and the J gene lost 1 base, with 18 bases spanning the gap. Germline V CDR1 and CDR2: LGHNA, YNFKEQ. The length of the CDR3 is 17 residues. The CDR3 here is CASSRAGPEMGTDTQYF. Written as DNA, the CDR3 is TGTGCCAGCAGCCGCGCCGGACCCGAGATGGGCACAGATACGCAGTATTTT.

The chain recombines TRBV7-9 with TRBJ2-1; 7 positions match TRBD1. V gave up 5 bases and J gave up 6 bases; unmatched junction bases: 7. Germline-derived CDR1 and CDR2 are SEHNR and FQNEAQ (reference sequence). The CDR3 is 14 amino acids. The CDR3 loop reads CASSRTGQPNEQFF. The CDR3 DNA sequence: TGTGCCAGCAGCCGGACGGGACAGCCCAATGAGCAGTTCTTC.

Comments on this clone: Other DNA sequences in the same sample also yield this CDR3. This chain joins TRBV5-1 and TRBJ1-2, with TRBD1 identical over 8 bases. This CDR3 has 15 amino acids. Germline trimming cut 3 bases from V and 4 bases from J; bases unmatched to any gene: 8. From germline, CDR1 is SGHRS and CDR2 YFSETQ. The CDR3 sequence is CASSSGGQGGYGYTF. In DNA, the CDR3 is TGCGCCAGCAGCTCGGGTGGACAGGGCGGCTATGGCTACACCTTC.

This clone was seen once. CDR3 protein: CAWRYRDRGAGELFF. The CDR3 nucleotides read TGTGCCTGGAGATATCGGGACAGGGGGGCCGGGGAGCTGTTTTTT. The rearrangement links TRBV30 to TRBJ2-2; 11 nucleotides agree with TRBD1. V dropped 3 bases and J dropped 6; count of bases not matched to a gene: 6. The germline gives CDR1 GTSNPN, CDR2 SVGIG (reference sequence). The CDR3 is 15 residues long.

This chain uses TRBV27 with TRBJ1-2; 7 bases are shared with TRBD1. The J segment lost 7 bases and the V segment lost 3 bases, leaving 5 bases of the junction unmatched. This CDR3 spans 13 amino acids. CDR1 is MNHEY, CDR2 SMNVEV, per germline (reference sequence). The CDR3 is CASSLSRGGGYTF. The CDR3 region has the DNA TGTGCCAGCAGTTTGTCCAGGGGGGGTGGCTACACCTTC.

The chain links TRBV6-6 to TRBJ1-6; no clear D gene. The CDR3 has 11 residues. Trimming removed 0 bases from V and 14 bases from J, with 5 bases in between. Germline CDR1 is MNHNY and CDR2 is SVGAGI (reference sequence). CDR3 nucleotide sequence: TGTGCCAGCAGTTACTCTGGAACCCTCCACTTT. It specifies CASSYSGTLHF.

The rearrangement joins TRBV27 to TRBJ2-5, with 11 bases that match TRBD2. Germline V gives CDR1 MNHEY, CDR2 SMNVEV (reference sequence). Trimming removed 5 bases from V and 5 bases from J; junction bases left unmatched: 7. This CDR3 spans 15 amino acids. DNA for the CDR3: TGTGCCAGCAGTCTTATAGCGGGAGGGAGCGAGACCCAGTACTTC. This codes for CASSLIAGGSETQYF.

Here the CDR3 reads CASRGMGYEQYF. CDR3 in DNA: TGTGCCAGCAGGGGAATGGGCTACGAGCAGTACTTC. This chain joins TRBV6-1 and TRBJ2-7, with D unresolved. Germline loops: CDR1 MNHNS, CDR2 SASEGT. V was shortened by 6 bases and J by 3 bases, with 9 bases between the two germline ends. This CDR3 is 12 amino acids long.

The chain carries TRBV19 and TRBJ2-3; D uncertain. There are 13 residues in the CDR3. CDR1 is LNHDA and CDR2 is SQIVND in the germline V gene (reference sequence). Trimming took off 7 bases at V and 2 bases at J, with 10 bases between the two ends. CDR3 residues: CASTRDYTDTQYF. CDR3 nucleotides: TGTGCCAGTACTCGTGATTACACAGATACGCAGTATTTT. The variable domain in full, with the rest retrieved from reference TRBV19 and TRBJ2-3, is DGGITQSPKYLFRKEGQNVTLSCEQNLNHDAMYWYRQDPGQGLRLIYYSQIVNDFQKGDIAEGYSVSREKKESFPLTVTSAQKNPTAFYLCASTRDYTDTQYFGPGTRLTVL.

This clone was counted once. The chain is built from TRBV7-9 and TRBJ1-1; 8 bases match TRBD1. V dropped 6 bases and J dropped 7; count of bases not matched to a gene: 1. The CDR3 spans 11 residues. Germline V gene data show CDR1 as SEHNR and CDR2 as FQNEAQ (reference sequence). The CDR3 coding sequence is TGTGCCAGCAGACAGGGGGATGAAGCTTTCTTT. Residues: CASRQGDEAFF. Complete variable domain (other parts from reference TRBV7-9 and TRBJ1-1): DTGVSQNPRHKITKRGQNVTFRCDPISEHNRLYWYRQTLGQGPEFLTYFQNEAQLEKSRLLSDRFSAERPKGSFSTLEIQRTEQGDSAMYLCASRQGDEAFFGQGTRLTVV.

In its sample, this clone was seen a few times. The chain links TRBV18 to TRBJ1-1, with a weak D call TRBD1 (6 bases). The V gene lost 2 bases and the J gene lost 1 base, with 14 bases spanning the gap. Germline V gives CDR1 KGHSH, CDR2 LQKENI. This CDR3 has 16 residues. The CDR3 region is CASSPAHREGNTEAFF. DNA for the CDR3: TGTGCCAGCTCACCAGCGCACAGGGAGGGGAACACTGAAGCTTTCTTT. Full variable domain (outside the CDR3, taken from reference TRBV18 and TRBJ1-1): NAGVMQNPRHLVRRRGQEARLRCSPMKGHSHVYWYRQLPEEGLKFMVYLQKENIIDESGMPKERFSAEFPKEGPSILRIQQVVRGDSAAYFCASSPAHREGNTEAFFGQGTRLTVV.

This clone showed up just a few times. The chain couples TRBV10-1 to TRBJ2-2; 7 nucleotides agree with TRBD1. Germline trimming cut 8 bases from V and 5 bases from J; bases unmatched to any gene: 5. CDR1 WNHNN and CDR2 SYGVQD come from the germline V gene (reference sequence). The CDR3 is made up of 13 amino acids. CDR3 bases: TGCGCCAGCCAGCCAGGGGGAACCGGGGAGCTGTTTTTT. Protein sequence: CASQPGGTGELFF.

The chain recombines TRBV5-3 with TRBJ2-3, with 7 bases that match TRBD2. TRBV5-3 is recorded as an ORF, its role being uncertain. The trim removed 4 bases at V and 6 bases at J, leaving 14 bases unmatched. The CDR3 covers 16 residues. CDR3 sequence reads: CARSGIGLGRWDTQYF. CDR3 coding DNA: TGTGCCAGAAGCGGGATAGGACTAGGTCGGTGGGATACGCAGTATTTT.

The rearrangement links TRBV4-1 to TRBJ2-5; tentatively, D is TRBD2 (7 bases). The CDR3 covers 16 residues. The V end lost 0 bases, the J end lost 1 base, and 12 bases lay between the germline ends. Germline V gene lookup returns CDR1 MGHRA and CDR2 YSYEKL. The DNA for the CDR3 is TGCGCCAGCAGCCAAGAGAGGGGGGGACGCCAAGAGACCCAGTACTTC. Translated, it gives CASSQERGGRQETQYF.

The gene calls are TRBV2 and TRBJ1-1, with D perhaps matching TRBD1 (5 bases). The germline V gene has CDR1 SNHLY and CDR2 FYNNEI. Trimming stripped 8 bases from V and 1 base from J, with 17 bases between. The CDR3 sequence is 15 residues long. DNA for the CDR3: TGTGCCAGCTGGGGGACCGCGGCCCAGAACACTGAAGCTTTCTTT. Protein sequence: CASWGTAAQNTEAFF. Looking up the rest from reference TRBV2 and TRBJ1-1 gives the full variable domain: EPEVTQTPSHQVTQMGQEVILRCVPISNHLYFYWYRQILGQKVEFLVSFYNNEISEKSEIFDDQFSVERPDGSNFTLKIRSTKLEDSAMYFCASWGTAAQNTEAFFGQGTRLTVV.

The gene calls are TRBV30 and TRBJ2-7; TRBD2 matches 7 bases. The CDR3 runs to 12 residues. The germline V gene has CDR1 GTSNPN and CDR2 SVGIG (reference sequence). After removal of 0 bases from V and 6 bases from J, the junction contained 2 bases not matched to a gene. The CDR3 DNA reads TGTGCCTGGAGTGTGGGAGGGTTCGAGCAGTACTTC. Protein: CAWSVGGFEQYF.

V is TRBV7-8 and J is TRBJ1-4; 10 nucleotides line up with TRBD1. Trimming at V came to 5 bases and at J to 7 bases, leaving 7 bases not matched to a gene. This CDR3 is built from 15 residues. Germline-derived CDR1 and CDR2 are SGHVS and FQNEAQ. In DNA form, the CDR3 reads TGTGCCAGCAGCCGGAGACAGGGGGCGCTTGAAAAACTGTTTTTT. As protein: CASSRRQGALEKLFF.

The chain's CDR3 is CATRRGTPPSYEQYF. DNA for the CDR3: TGTGCCACCAGGCGAGGGACACCCCCTTCCTACGAGCAGTACTTC. This chain links TRBV6-5 with TRBJ2-7; tentatively, D is TRBD1 (6 bases). The germline CDR1 and CDR2 sequences are MNHEY and SVGAGI. V lost 10 bases to trimming and J lost 1 base, with 20 bases between them. The CDR3 has 15 residues.

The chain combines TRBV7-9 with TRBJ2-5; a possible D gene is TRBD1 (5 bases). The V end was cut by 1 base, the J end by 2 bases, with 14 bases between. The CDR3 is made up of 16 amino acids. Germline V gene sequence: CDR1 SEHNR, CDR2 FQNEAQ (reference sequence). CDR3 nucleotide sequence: TGTGCCAGCAGCTTAGGCGTGCAGGGCTCACAAGAGACCCAGTACTTC. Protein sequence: CASSLGVQGSQETQYF.

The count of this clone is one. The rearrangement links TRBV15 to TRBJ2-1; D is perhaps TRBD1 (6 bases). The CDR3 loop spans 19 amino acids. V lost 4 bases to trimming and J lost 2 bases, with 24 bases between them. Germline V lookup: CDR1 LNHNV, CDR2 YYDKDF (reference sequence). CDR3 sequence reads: CATSKSLLELQGPYNEQFF. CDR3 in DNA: TGTGCCACCAGCAAGAGTCTGTTGGAGTTACAGGGACCCTACAATGAGCAGTTCTTC.

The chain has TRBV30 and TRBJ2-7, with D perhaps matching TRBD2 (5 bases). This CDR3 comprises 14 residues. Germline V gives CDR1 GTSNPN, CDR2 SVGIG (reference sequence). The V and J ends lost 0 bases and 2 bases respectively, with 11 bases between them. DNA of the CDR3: TGTGCCTGGAGTGTACAAGGGAGAACCTACGAGCAGTACTTC. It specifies CAWSVQGRTYEQYF.

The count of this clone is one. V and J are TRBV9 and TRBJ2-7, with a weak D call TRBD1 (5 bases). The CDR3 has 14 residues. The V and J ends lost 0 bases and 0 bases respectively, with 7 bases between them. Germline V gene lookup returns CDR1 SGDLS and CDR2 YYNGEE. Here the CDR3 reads CASSVATGSYEQYF. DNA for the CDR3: TGTGCCAGCAGCGTAGCAACAGGCTCCTACGAGCAGTACTTC.